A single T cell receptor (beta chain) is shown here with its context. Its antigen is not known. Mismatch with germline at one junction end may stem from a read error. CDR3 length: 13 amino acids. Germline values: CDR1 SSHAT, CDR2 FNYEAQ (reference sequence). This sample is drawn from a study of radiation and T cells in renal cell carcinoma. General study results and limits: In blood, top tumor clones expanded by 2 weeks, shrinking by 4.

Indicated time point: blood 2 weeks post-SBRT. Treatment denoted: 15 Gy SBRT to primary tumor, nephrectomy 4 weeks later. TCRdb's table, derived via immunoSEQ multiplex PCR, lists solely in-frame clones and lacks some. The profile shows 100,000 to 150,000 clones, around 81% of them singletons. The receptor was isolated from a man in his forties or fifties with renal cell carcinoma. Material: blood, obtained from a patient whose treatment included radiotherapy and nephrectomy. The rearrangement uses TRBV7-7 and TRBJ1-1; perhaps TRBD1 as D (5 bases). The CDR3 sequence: CASSADRNTEAFF. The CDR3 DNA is TGTGCTAGCAGCGCCGACAGGAACACTGAAGCTTTCTTT. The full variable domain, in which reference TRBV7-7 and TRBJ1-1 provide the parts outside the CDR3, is GAGVSQSPRYKVTKRGQDVTLRCDPISSHATLYWYQQALGQGPEFLTYFNYEAQPDKSGLPSDRFSAERPEGSISTLTIQRTEQRDSAMYRCASSADRNTEAFFGQGTRLTVV.